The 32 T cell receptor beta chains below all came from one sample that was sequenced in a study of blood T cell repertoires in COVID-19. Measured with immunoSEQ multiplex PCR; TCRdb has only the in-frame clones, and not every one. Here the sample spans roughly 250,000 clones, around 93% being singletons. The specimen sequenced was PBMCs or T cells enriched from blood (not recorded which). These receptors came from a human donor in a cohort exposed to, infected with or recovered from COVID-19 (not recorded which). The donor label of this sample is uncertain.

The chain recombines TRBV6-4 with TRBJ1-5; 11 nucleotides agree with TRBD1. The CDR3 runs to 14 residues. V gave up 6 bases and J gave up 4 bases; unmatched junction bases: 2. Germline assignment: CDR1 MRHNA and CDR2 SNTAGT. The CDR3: CASRDRGLNQPQHF. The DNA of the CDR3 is TGTGCCAGCAGGGACAGGGGGCTGAATCAGCCCCAGCATTTT.

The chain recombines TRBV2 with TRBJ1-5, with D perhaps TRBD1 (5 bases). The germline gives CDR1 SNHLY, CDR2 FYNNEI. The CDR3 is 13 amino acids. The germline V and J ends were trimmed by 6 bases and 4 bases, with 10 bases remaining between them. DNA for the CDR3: TGTGCCAGCAGGGGCAGGGTAAATCAGCCCCAGCATTTT. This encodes CASRGRVNQPQHF.

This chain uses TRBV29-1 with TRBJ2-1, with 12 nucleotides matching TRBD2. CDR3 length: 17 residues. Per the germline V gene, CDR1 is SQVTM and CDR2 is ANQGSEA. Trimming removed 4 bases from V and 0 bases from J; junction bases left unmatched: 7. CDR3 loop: CSVGRLAGAYSYNEQFF. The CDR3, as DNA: TGCAGCGTTGGTCGACTAGCGGGGGCCTACTCCTACAATGAGCAGTTCTTC.

The CDR3 region is CSVEGRQGYGYTF. CDR3 nucleotide sequence: TGCAGCGTTGAAGGAAGACAGGGCTATGGCTACACCTTC. The chain is built from TRBV29-1 and TRBJ1-2; 7 bases map to TRBD1. CDR1 and CDR2 from the germline V gene are SQVTM and ANQGSEA. V was clipped by 1 base and J by 4 bases; unmatched bases: 3. This CDR3 has 13 residues.

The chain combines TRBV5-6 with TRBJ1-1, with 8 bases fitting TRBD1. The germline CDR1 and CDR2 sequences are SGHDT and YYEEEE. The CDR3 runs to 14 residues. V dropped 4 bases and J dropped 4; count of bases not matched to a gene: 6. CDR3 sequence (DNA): TGTGCCAGCAGCACGGGGACAGGTATCACTGAAGCTTTCTTT. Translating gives CASSTGTGITEAFF.

CDR3 bases: TGTGCCAGTAGTGCCAGGGGAAATGAGCAGTTCTTC. This translates into CASSARGNEQFF. The V gene is TRBV19, the J gene TRBJ2-1; D perhaps matches TRBD1 (6 bases). Per germline, CDR1 LNHDA and CDR2 SQIVND (reference sequence). This CDR3 contains 12 residues. V gave up 5 bases and J gave up 7 bases, with 9 bases separating them.

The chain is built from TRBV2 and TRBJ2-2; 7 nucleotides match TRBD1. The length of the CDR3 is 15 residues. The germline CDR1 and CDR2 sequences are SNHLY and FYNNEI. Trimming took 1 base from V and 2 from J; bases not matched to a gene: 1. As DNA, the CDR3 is TGTGCCAGCAGTGAAGGGACAGGAAACACCGGGGAGCTGTTTTTT. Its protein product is CASSEGTGNTGELFF.

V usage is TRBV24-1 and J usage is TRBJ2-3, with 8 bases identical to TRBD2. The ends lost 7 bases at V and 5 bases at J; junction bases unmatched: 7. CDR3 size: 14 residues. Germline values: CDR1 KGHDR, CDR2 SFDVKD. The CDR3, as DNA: TGTGCCACCAGCGGGGGGGCCGGTAGAGATACGCAGTATTTT. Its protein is CATSGGAGRDTQYF.

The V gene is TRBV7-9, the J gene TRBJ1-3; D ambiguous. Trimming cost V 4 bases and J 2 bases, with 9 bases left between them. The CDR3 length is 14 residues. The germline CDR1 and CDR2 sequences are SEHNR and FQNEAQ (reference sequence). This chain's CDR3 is CASSSAGTGNTIYF. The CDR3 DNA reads TGTGCCAGCAGCTCGGCGGGGACTGGAAACACCATATATTTT.

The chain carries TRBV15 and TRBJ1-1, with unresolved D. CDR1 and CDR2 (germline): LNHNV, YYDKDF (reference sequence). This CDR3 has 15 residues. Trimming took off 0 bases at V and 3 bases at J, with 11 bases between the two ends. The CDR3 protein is CATSREWASHTEAFF. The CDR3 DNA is TGTGCCACCAGCAGAGAGTGGGCCAGTCACACTGAAGCTTTCTTT.

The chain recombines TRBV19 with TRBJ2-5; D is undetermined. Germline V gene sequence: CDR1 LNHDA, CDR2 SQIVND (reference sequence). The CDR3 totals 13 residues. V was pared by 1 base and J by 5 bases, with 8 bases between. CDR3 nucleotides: TGTGCCAGTAGTATAGTGCCCGCGGAGACCCAGTACTTC. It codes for CASSIVPAETQYF.

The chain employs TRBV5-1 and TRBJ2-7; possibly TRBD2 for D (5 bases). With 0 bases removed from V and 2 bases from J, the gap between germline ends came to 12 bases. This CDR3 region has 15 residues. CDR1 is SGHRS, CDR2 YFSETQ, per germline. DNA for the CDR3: TGCGCCAGCAGCTTGGAAACGGGGAACCCCTACGAGCAGTACTTC. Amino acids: CASSLETGNPYEQYF.

The DNA of the CDR3 is TGTGCCAGCAGCGTAGGAGGACTAGCGCAGAATGAGCAGTTCTTC. Its protein product is CASSVGGLAQNEQFF. This chain links TRBV9 with TRBJ2-1; 9 bases are a match to TRBD2. CDR1 SGDLS and CDR2 YYNGEE come from the germline V gene. The CDR3 contains 15 residues. The trim removed 0 bases at V and 7 bases at J, leaving 5 bases unmatched.

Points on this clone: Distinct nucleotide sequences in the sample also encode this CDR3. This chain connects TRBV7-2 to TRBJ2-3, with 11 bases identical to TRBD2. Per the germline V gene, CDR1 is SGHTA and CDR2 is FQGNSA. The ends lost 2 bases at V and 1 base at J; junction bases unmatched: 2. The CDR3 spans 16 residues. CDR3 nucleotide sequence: TGTGCCAGCAGCTTACTAGCGGGGGGCCGCACAGATACGCAGTATTTT. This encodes CASSLLAGGRTDTQYF.

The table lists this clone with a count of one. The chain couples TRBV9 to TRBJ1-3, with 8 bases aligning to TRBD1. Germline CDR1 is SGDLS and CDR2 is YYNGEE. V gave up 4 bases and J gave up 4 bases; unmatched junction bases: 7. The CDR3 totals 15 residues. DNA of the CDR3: TGTGCCAGCAGCCCACGGACAGGGTGGGGAAACACCATATATTTT. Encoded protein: CASSPRTGWGNTIYF.

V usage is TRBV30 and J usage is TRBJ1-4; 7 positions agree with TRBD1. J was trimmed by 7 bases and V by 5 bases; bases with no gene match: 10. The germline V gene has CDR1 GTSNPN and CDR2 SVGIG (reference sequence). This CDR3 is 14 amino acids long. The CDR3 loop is CAWASIQGSEKLFF. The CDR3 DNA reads TGTGCCTGGGCCTCCATACAGGGGAGTGAAAAACTGTTTTTT.

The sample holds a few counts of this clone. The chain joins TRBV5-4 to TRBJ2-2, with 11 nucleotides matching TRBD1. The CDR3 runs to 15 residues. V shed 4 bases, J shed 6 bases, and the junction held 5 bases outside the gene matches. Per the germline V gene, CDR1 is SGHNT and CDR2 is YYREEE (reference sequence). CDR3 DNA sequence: TGTGCCAGCAGCACGGGACAGGGGGTCGCCGGGGAGCTGTTTTTT. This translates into CASSTGQGVAGELFF.

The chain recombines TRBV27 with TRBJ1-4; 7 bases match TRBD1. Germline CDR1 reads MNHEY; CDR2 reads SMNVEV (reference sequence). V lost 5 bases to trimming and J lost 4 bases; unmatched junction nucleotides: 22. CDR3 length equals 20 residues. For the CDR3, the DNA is TGTGCCAGCAGTATGATTCGGACAGGCAAAGGAGACGGCGTTAATGAAAAACTGTTTTTT. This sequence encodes CASSMIRTGKGDGVNEKLFF.

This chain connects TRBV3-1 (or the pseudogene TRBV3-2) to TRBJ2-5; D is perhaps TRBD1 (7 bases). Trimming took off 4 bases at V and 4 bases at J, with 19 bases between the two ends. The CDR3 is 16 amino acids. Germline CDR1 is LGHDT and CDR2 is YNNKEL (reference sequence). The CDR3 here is CASSLRIPQGGETQYF. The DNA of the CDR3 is TGTGCCAGCAGCCTTCGGATCCCTCAGGGGGGAGAGACCCAGTACTTC.

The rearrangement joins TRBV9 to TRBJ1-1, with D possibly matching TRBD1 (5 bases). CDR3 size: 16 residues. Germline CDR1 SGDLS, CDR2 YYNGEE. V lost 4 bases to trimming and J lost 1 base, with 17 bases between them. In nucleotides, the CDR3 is TGTGCCAGCAGCCACAACACTGGGCAGGGGAACACTGAAGCTTTCTTT. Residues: CASSHNTGQGNTEAFF.

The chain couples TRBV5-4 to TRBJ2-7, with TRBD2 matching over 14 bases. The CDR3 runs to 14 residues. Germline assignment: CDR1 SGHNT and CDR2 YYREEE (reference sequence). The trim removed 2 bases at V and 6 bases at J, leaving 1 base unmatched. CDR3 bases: TGTGCCAGCAGCTTCGGACTAGCGGGGGGCGAGCAGTACTTC. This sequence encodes CASSFGLAGGEQYF.

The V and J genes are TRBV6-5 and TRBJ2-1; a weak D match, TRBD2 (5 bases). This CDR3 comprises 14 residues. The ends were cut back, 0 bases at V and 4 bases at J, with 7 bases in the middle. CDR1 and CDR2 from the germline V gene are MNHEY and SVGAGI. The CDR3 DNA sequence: TGTGCCAGCAGTTACTCGCGAGGGTACAATGAGCAGTTCTTC. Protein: CASSYSRGYNEQFF.

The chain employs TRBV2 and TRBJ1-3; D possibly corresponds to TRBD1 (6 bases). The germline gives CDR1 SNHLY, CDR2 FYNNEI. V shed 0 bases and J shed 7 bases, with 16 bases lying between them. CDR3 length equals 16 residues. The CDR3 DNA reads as TGTGCCAGCAGTGAAGCGCGAACAGGGAGTTGGAACACCATATATTTT. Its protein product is CASSEARTGSWNTIYF. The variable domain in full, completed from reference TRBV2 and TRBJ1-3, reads EPEVTQTPSHQVTQMGQEVILRCVPISNHLYFYWYRQILGQKVEFLVSFYNNEISEKSEIFDDQFSVERPDGSNFTLKIRSTKLEDSAMYFCASSEARTGSWNTIYFGEGSWLTVV.

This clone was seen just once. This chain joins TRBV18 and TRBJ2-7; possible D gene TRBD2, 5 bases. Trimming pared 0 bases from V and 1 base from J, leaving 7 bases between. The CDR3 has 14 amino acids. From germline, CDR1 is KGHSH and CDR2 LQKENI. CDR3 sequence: CASSPPSGSYEQYF. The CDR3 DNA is TGTGCCAGCTCACCACCGAGCGGTTCCTACGAGCAGTACTTC.

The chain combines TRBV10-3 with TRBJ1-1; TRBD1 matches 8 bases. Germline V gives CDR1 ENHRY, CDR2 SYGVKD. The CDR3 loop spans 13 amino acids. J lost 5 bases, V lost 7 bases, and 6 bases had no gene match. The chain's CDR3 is CAITGQGWTEAFF. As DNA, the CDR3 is TGTGCCATCACCGGACAGGGTTGGACTGAAGCTTTCTTT.

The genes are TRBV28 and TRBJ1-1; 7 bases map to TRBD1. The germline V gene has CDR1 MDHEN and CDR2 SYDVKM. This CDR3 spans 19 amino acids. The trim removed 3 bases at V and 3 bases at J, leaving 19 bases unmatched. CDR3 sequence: CASSLGYRGRGTSDTEAFF. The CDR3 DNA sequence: TGTGCCAGCAGTTTGGGGTACAGGGGAAGGGGGACCTCAGACACTGAAGCTTTCTTT. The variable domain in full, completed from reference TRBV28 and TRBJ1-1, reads DVKVTQSSRYLVKRTGEKVFLECVQDMDHENMFWYRQDPGLGLRLIYFSYDVKMKEKGDIPEGYSVSREKKERFSLILESASTNQTSMYLCASSLGYRGRGTSDTEAFFGQGTRLTVV.

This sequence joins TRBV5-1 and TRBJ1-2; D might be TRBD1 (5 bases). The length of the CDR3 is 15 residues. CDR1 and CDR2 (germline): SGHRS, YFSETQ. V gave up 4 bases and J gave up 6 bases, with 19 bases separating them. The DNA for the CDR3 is TGCGCCAGCAGCGATGGGGCCGCCAGGGCAGATGGCTACACCTTC. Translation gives CASSDGAARADGYTF.

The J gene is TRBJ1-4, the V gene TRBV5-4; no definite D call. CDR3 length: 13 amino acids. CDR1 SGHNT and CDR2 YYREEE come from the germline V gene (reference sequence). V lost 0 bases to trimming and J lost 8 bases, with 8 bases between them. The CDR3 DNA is TGTGCCAGCAGCTTGGATTCCGGGGAAAAACTGTTTTTT. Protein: CASSLDSGEKLFF.

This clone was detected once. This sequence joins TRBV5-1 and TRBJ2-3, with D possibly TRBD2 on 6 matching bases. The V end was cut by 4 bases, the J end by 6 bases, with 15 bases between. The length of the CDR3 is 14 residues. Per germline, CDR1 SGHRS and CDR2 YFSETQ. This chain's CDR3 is CASSPGRRGDTQYF. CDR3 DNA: TGCGCCAGCAGCCCAGGGAGACGGGGGGATACGCAGTATTTT.

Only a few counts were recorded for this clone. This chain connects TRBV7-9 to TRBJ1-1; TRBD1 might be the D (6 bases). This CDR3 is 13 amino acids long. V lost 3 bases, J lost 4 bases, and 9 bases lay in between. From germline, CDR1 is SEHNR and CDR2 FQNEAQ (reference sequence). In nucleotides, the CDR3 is TGTGCCAGCAGCTTTACAGGGAGCACTGAAGCTTTCTTT. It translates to CASSFTGSTEAFF.

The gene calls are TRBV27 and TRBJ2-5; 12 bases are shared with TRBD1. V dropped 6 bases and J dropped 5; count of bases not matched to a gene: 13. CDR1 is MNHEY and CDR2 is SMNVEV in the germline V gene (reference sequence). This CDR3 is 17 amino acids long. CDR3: CASSPRDRGRIRETQYF. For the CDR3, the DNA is TGTGCCAGCAGCCCCCGGGACAGGGGGCGTATAAGGGAGACCCAGTACTTC.

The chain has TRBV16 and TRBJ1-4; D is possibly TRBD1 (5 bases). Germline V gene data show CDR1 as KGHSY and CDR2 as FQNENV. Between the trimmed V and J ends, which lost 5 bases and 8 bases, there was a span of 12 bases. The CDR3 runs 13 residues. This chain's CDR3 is CASSARGGEKLFF. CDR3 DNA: TGTGCCAGCAGCGCCCGGGGGGGAGAAAAACTGTTTTTT.